This section outlines one TCR beta chain sequence together with its context. The sample belongs to a study of blood T cell repertoires in COVID-19. Across the whole study: T cells, B-cell-depleted T cells, or PBMCs supplied cDNA or gDNA.

The V gene's germline CDR1 is MNHEY and CDR2 SMNVEV (reference sequence). This CDR3 comprises 14 residues. Trimming shortened V by 5 bases and J by 1 base, and 12 bases separated the two germline ends. In the original processing: Reference gene primers were amplified, and this amplification served to estimate nucleated cell counts. TCRdb's table, derived via immunoSEQ multiplex PCR, lists solely in-frame clones and lacks some. That table furnishes V, J and clone size, whereas the DNA furnished D and trimming. The data show under 200,000 clones, 90% seen once. The material sequenced was peripheral blood. This clonotype was obtained from a man aged 45-65 years with acute or convalescent COVID-19. This chain links TRBV27 with TRBJ2-7; D is possibly TRBD2 (6 bases). The CDR3 region is CASSHLGLSYEQYF. The CDR3 nucleotides are TGTGCCAGCAGTCACCTGGGACTTTCCTACGAGCAGTACTTC.